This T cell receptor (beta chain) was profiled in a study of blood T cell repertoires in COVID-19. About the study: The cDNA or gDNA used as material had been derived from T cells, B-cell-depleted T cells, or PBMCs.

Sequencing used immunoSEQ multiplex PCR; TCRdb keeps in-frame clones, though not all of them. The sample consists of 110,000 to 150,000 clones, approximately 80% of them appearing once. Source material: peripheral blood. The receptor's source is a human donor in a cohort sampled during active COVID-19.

The CDR3 region has the DNA TGTGCCAGCAGTGAATCCCGGACAGGGGCAGATACGCAGTATTTT. This gives the protein CASSESRTGADTQYF. The chain has TRBV25-1 and TRBJ2-3; 9 nucleotides align to TRBD1. The CDR3 contains 15 residues. Germline V CDR1 and CDR2: MGHDK, SYGVNS. The J segment lost 4 bases and the V segment lost 1 base, leaving 3 bases of the junction unmatched.